These 30 T cell receptor beta chains came from one sample sequenced in a study of T cell repertoires in cytomegalovirus infection. TCRdb analysed the reads with MiXCR anew, one entry per CDR3 protein. The sample carries approximately 240,000 distinct CDR3 sequences, about 12% recorded once. The sequenced sample was PBMCs. Receptors originate from a human donor in good health (CMV status not recorded). Some clones in this sample may be carry-over from other donors' samples.

This clonotype occurred a few times. V is TRBV6-5 and J is TRBJ2-3, with D hard to call. The CDR3 covers 17 residues. The germline V gene encodes CDR1 MNHEY and CDR2 SVGAGI. Trimming cost V 2 bases and J 0 bases, with 15 bases left between them. The CDR3 is CASSYLPGGASTDTQYF. CDR3 DNA: TGTGCCAGCAGTTACCTCCCCGGCGGAGCTAGCACAGATACGCAGTATTTT.

Ten or more counts support this clonotype. The V and J genes are TRBV7-2 and TRBJ2-7; TRBD2 matches 9 bases. V gave up 3 bases and J gave up 5 bases; unmatched junction bases: 5. This CDR3 has 14 amino acids. From germline, CDR1 is SGHTA and CDR2 FQGNSA. CDR3 sequence: CASSLGLAADEQYF. The CDR3 DNA reads as TGTGCCAGCAGCTTGGGACTAGCTGCCGACGAGCAGTACTTC.

This clonotype was counted ten times or more. The chain employs TRBV7-2 and TRBJ1-1, with D possibly matching TRBD1 (5 bases). This CDR3 has 17 residues. V lost 5 bases to trimming and J lost 1 base, with 20 bases between them. From germline, CDR1 is SGHTA and CDR2 FQGNSA. The chain's CDR3 is CASSVSGTGIGNTEAFF. The CDR3 DNA reads as TGTGCCAGCAGCGTTTCGGGGACGGGGATCGGGAACACTGAAGCTTTCTTT.

This clonotype was picked up many times. V gene TRBV7-2 combines with J gene TRBJ2-5, with TRBD2 identical over 8 bases. The CDR3 contains 16 residues. Germline V gives CDR1 SGHTA, CDR2 FQGNSA. Trimming at V came to 0 bases and at J to 4 bases, leaving 7 bases not matched to a gene. CDR3 sequence (DNA): TGTGCCAGCAGCTTAGCCCCGACGGGGGGGGGAGAGACCCAGTACTTC. This gives the protein CASSLAPTGGGETQYF.

This clonotype has a count of ten or more. This rearrangement joins TRBV11-2 to TRBJ2-7; D is possibly TRBD1 or TRBD2 (5 bases each). The CDR3 contains 11 residues. V dropped 5 bases and J dropped 6 bases, with 8 bases sitting between them. The germline gives CDR1 SGHAT, CDR2 FQNNGV. The CDR3 DNA sequence: TGTGCCAGCAGCGGGACGGCCGAGCAGTACTTC. It translates to CASSGTAEQYF.

This clonotype was observed a handful of times. Given a much more abundant clone one base away, this may be a read error. V and J are TRBV9 and TRBJ2-5; TRBD1 might be the D (5 bases). The CDR3 sequence is 13 residues long. In germline, CDR1 is SGDLS, CDR2 YYNGEE. Trimming stripped 4 bases from V and 1 base from J, with 8 bases between. The CDR3 region is CASSPGFQETQYF. For the CDR3, the DNA is TGTGCCAGCAGCCCAGGGTTCCAAGAGACCCAGTACTTC.

The V gene is TRBV5-1, the J gene TRBJ2-7; TRBD1 aligns across 10 bases. The CDR3 spans 14 residues. Germline CDR1 SGHRS, CDR2 YFSETQ. With V trimmed by 3 bases and J by 2 bases, 2 bases remained unmatched. Here the CDR3 reads CASSSDRGPYEQYF. The DNA for the CDR3 is TGCGCCAGCAGCTCTGACAGGGGGCCCTACGAGCAGTACTTC.

This clonotype has just a few counts. This chain uses TRBV10-3 with TRBJ1-2, with no clear D. The CDR3 totals 14 residues. The V end was cut by 8 bases, the J end by 8 bases, with 21 bases between. Germline-derived CDR1 and CDR2 are ENHRY and SYGVKD. This chain's CDR3 is CAIGKGEALRGYTF. In nucleotides, the CDR3 is TGTGCCATCGGGAAAGGCGAGGCCCTCAGGGGCTACACCTTC.

For the CDR3, the DNA is TGTGCCAGCTCAACGACAGGGATCCACGAGCAGTACTTC. It yields the protein CASSTTGIHEQYF. The chain joins TRBV18 to TRBJ2-7; 7 positions agree with TRBD1. J gave up 5 bases and V 5 bases, and 6 bases lay outside the gene matches. Per the germline V gene, CDR1 is KGHSH and CDR2 is LQKENI. The CDR3 spans 13 residues.

This clonotype was observed many times. The chain recombines TRBV7-8 with TRBJ1-1; 10 bases match TRBD1. Germline lookup yields CDR1 SGHVS and CDR2 FQNEAQ. The V and J ends lost 4 bases and 5 bases, in that order; junction bases with no gene match: 16. This CDR3 region has 18 residues. CDR3 nucleotide sequence: TGTGCCAGCAGCTCCCGCGACAGGGGGCTGTTGAAACGTACTGAAGCTTTCTTT. It codes for CASSSRDRGLLKRTEAFF.

The gene calls are TRBV5-5 and TRBJ2-7, with a possible D match to TRBD1 (6 bases). This CDR3 has 14 amino acids. Germline loops: CDR1 SGHKS, CDR2 YYEKEE (reference sequence). The ends were cut back, 1 base at V and 6 bases at J, with 14 bases in the middle. CDR3 sequence (DNA): TGTGCCAGCAGCTTGCTGACAGGAAGTGGCGAGCAGTACTTC. Translating it yields CASSLLTGSGEQYF.

The DNA of the CDR3 is TGCAGTGCTAGAGCGGCGGGAATCTATGGCTACACCTTC. It is translated as CSARAAGIYGYTF. The V call is TRBV20-1, the J call TRBJ1-2; D is uncertain. The germline V gene encodes CDR1 DFQATT and CDR2 SNEGSKA (reference sequence). The CDR3 loop spans 13 amino acids. Trimming cost V 1 base and J 4 bases, with 10 bases left between them.

This chain uses TRBV25-1 with TRBJ1-4; 9 bases line up with TRBD1. The CDR3 length is 15 residues. After removal of 3 bases from V and 7 bases from J, the junction contained 6 bases not matched to a gene. Germline V gene data show CDR1 as MGHDK and CDR2 as SYGVNS. Here the CDR3 DNA reads TGTGCCAGCAGTGACGTACAGGGGGCAGGTGAAAAACTGTTTTTT. Translation: CASSDVQGAGEKLFF.

At least ten counts were recorded for this clonotype. The chain is built from TRBV18 and TRBJ2-3; D ambiguous. V lost 2 bases and J lost 1, with 10 bases in between. Germline V gene data show CDR1 as KGHSH and CDR2 as LQKENI. This CDR3 spans 15 amino acids. Here the CDR3 reads CASSPRLARTDTQYF. DNA for the CDR3: TGTGCCAGCTCACCAAGGTTGGCACGCACAGATACGCAGTATTTT.

This clonotype was seen a few times. The chain links TRBV7-2 to TRBJ2-3; 9 positions agree with TRBD1. The length of the CDR3 is 16 residues. J was trimmed by 2 bases and V by 5 bases; bases with no gene match: 8. The germline V gene encodes CDR1 SGHTA and CDR2 FQGNSA. The CDR3 spells CASSLGQGRLTDTQYF. CDR3 in DNA: TGTGCCAGCAGCCTCGGACAGGGGCGCCTCACAGATACGCAGTATTTT.

In this sample, this clonotype turned up many times. J is TRBJ2-6 and V is TRBV28; 7 bases match TRBD2. The germline V gene has CDR1 MDHEN and CDR2 SYDVKM. The ends lost 7 bases at V and 1 base at J; junction bases unmatched: 4. The CDR3 loop spans 15 amino acids. CDR3 region: CASTGGNSGANVLTF. The CDR3 DNA is TGTGCCAGCACCGGGGGGAATTCTGGGGCCAACGTCCTGACTTTC.

This clonotype was seen only a few times. The V gene is TRBV6-4, the J gene TRBJ1-1; D gene ambiguous. The germline gives CDR1 MRHNA, CDR2 SNTAGT. This CDR3 is built from 15 residues. Trimming removed 6 bases from V and 0 bases from J, with 14 bases in between. The CDR3 reads CASSPSPGMNTEAFF. The CDR3 DNA reads TGTGCCAGCAGCCCTTCACCGGGCATGAACACTGAAGCTTTCTTT.

This clonotype was seen only a few times. The V gene is TRBV19, the J gene TRBJ1-1, with 11 positions matching TRBD1. V trimming: 6 bases; J trimming: 4 bases; junction bases outside the gene matches: 7. Per the germline V gene, CDR1 is LNHDA and CDR2 is SQIVND (reference sequence). This CDR3 spans 15 amino acids. CDR3 bases: TGTGCCAGTAGCCTGATCGGGACAGGGGGCACTGAAGCTTTCTTT. This sequence encodes CASSLIGTGGTEAFF.

This clonotype was recorded at least ten times. The rearrangement joins TRBV7-2 to TRBJ2-2, with TRBD2 identical over 14 bases. This CDR3 has 18 amino acids. Germline values: CDR1 SGHTA, CDR2 FQGNSA. With 5 bases clipped from V and 4 bases from J, the junction kept 9 bases outside the gene matches. The CDR3 reads CASSLFPTSGGATGELFF. The CDR3 region has the DNA TGTGCCAGCAGCCTGTTTCCGACTAGCGGGGGGGCCACCGGGGAGCTGTTTTTT.

This chain's CDR3 is CSAGGGGQVEQFF. The DNA of the CDR3 is TGCAGCGCCGGAGGGGGAGGCCAGGTTGAGCAGTTCTTC. This chain links TRBV29-1 with TRBJ2-1; D assignment may be TRBD1 or TRBD2 (6 bases each). Germline V gives CDR1 SQVTM, CDR2 ANQGSEA. This CDR3 spans 13 amino acids. V dropped 7 bases and J dropped 9 bases, with 19 bases sitting between them.

The table lists this clonotype with a few counts. The J gene is TRBJ2-2, the V gene TRBV6-2 or TRBV6-3; D is perhaps TRBD1 or TRBD2 (6 bases each). Germline V lookup: CDR1 MNHEY, CDR2 SVGEGT. Trimming cost V 2 bases and J 5 bases, with 12 bases left between them. The CDR3 totals 15 residues. The CDR3 protein is CASSYGGLETGELFF. The DNA for the CDR3 is TGTGCCAGCAGTTACGGGGGGCTAGAGACCGGGGAGCTGTTTTTT.

This clonotype was counted between two and nine times. V usage is TRBV7-2 and J usage is TRBJ2-1; unclear D gene. CDR3 length equals 17 residues. Trimming pared 3 bases from V and 0 bases from J, leaving 15 bases between. Germline values: CDR1 SGHTA, CDR2 FQGNSA. This CDR3 is CASSLPPTSSSYNEQFF. The CDR3 coding sequence is TGTGCCAGCAGCTTGCCTCCGACGTCGAGCTCCTACAATGAGCAGTTCTTC.

This clonotype was counted between two and nine times. The V call is TRBV12-3 or TRBV12-4, the J call TRBJ2-1; D is unclear. The CDR3 sequence is 13 residues long. V was pared by 3 bases and J by 4 bases, with 7 bases between. The CDR3 spells CASSFKQYNEQFF. The DNA for the CDR3 is TGTGCCAGCAGTTTTAAACAGTACAATGAGCAGTTCTTC.

This chain joins TRBV7-2 and TRBJ2-3; D assignment may be TRBD1 or TRBD2 (5 bases each). Germline lookup yields CDR1 SGHTA and CDR2 FQGNSA. Trimming took 5 bases from V and 7 from J, leaving 13 bases between them. CDR3 length equals 13 residues. The chain's CDR3 is CASSRDPGYTQYF. For the CDR3, the DNA is TGTGCCAGCAGCCGGGACCCGGGGTATACGCAGTATTTT.

The chain links TRBV7-9 to TRBJ2-2; a possible D gene is TRBD1 (7 bases). Trimming took 5 bases from V and 4 from J, leaving 14 bases between them. Per germline, CDR1 SEHNR and CDR2 FQNEAQ (reference sequence). There are 15 residues in the CDR3. The chain's CDR3 is CASSDVQGGTGELFF. DNA for the CDR3: TGTGCCAGCAGCGACGTTCAGGGGGGCACCGGGGAGCTGTTTTTT.

This clonotype was recorded at least ten times. The chain has TRBV19 and TRBJ2-3, with TRBD2 matching 10 bases. Germline V gene sequence: CDR1 LNHDA, CDR2 SQIVND (reference sequence). The CDR3 runs to 17 residues. V trimming: 1 base; J trimming: 5 bases; junction bases outside the gene matches: 9. CDR3 in amino acids: CASSIGGSGGQRDTQYF. CDR3 in DNA: TGTGCCAGTAGTATAGGGGGTAGCGGGGGGCAAAGAGATACGCAGTATTTT.

This clonotype was counted many times. This rearrangement joins TRBV7-2 to TRBJ2-7; 8 bases match TRBD2. Germline values: CDR1 SGHTA, CDR2 FQGNSA. With V trimmed by 5 bases and J by 3 bases, 6 bases remained unmatched. CDR3 size: 14 residues. The CDR3 region has the DNA TGTGCCAGCAGCCCGGGACTAGAAAACTACGAGCAGTACTTC. It specifies CASSPGLENYEQYF.

This rearrangement joins TRBV4-3 to TRBJ1-6; tentative D call: TRBD1 (5 bases). This CDR3 has 16 residues. The germline CDR1 and CDR2 sequences are LGHNA and YSLEER. Trimming took 0 bases from V and 6 from J, leaving 12 bases between them. The CDR3 DNA reads TGCGCCAGCAGCCAAGAAACAGGAGCGATTAATTCACCCCTCCACTTT. This encodes CASSQETGAINSPLHF.

Note on this clonotype: This may be a read error, as it is one base from a much larger clone. The rearrangement joins TRBV7-2 to TRBJ1-2; D unclear. V was pared by 5 bases and J by 4 bases, with 11 bases between. The length of the CDR3 is 13 residues. The germline gives CDR1 SGHTA, CDR2 FQGNSA. As DNA, the CDR3 is TGTGCCAGCAGCCAAGGATGGGCCTATGGCTACACCTTC. It specifies CASSQGWAYGYTF.

This clonotype was observed at least ten times. The chain employs TRBV28 and TRBJ1-5; D gene unclear. Deletions cut 2 bases from V and 2 bases from J, with 10 bases between. The CDR3 is 15 amino acids. Germline loops: CDR1 MDHEN, CDR2 SYDVKM. The CDR3 DNA reads TGTGCCAGCAGTTTAAACCCCCGTGGCAATCAGCCCCAGCATTTT. Translated: CASSLNPRGNQPQHF.